Listed here are 26 T cell receptor beta chains from one sample, sequenced in a study of T cells in Graves' hyperthyroidism and ophthalmopathy. TCR beta CDR3 regions were amplified from RNA transcripts. The TCR CDR3 first-round RT-PCR relied on the HTBI primer set. MiXCR, run by TCRdb on the multiplex PCR reads, gives a single entry per CDR3 protein. The sample lists more than 550,000 distinct CDR3 sequences, 17% occurring once. Sequencing was carried out using blood. These TCRs come from a man in his fifties with Graves' hyperthyroidism.

As for this clonotype: A much bigger clone sits one base away, suggesting this may be a read error. This sequence joins TRBV6-2 or TRBV6-3 and TRBJ2-3, with D perhaps TRBD2 (5 bases). Per the germline V gene, CDR1 is MNHEY and CDR2 is SVGEGT. V lost 0 bases and J lost 1, with 8 bases in between. The CDR3 extends over 15 amino acids. CDR3 nucleotide sequence: TGTGCCAGCAGTTACTCGATCGGGGGCACAGATACGCAGTATTTT. Encoded protein: CASSYSIGGTDTQYF.

This clonotype was seen more than once but under ten times. The rearrangement joins TRBV7-3 to TRBJ2-2; D is unresolved. The CDR3 has 14 residues. With 1 base removed from V and 4 bases from J, the gap between germline ends came to 7 bases. Per the germline V gene, CDR1 is SGHTA and CDR2 is FQGTGA. Written as DNA, the CDR3 is TGTGCCAGCAGCTTAAAGAGGATCACCGGGGAGCTGTTTTTT. Amino acids: CASSLKRITGELFF. The full variable domain, in which reference TRBV7-3 and TRBJ2-2 provide the parts outside the CDR3, is GAGVSQTPSNKVTEKGKYVELRCDPISGHTALYWYRQSLGQGPEFLIYFQGTGAADDSGLPNDRFFAVRPEGSVSTLKIQRTERGDSAVYLCASSLKRITGELFFGEGSRLTVL.

As concerns this clonotype: This CDR3 fails to terminate in the conserved phenylalanine or tryptophan, so it likely reflects a read error. V usage is TRBV5-6 and J usage is TRBJ2-7, with D unclear. With 2 bases removed from V and 0 bases from J, the gap between germline ends came to 6 bases. This CDR3 contains 13 residues. Germline values: CDR1 SGHDT, CDR2 YYEEEE. This CDR3 is CASSFAGSYEQYL. The CDR3, as DNA: TGTGCCAGCAGCTTCGCCGGCTCCTACGAGCAGTACCTC.

This sequence joins TRBV20-1 and TRBJ2-3, with 8 bases matching TRBD2. The CDR3 is made up of 15 amino acids. J was trimmed by 4 bases and V by 5 bases; bases with no gene match: 11. Germline V gene lookup returns CDR1 DFQATT and CDR2 SNEGSKA (reference sequence). The CDR3 DNA sequence: TGCAGTGCTCCTCCGGGAGGGAGGATGGCAGATACGCAGTATTTT. Translating gives CSAPPGGRMADTQYF.

This clonotype has a count of ten or more. The genes are TRBV28 and TRBJ1-1; TRBD1 matches at 7 bases. V was pared by 9 bases and J by 3 bases, with 13 bases of the junction left unmatched. The CDR3 contains 15 residues. Germline V CDR1 and CDR2: MDHEN, SYDVKM. CDR3 coding DNA: TGTGCCAGTTTACAAGGGGGCAACCTTTACACTGAAGCTTTCTTT. Protein: CASLQGGNLYTEAFF.

This clonotype was observed a handful of times. The chain is built from TRBV12-3 or TRBV12-4 and TRBJ2-3; D is perhaps TRBD1 or TRBD2 (5 bases each). This CDR3 region has 13 residues. The ends were cut back, 7 bases at V and 5 bases at J, with 13 bases in the middle. The CDR3 reads CASTPGAVDTQYF. In nucleotides, the CDR3 is TGTGCCAGCACCCCCGGGGCAGTAGATACGCAGTATTTT.

CDR3 residues: CASSLDGPEETQYF. Written as DNA, the CDR3 is TGTGCCAGCAGCTTGGATGGTCCGGAAGAGACCCAGTACTTC. This chain joins TRBV7-8 and TRBJ2-5; D is ambiguous. Between the trimmed V and J ends, which lost 3 bases and 3 bases, there was a span of 11 bases. The length of the CDR3 is 14 residues. Per the germline V gene, CDR1 is SGHVS and CDR2 is FQNEAQ.

The V gene is TRBV11-2, the J gene TRBJ2-7; 12 bases are a match to TRBD2. V was clipped by 7 bases and J by 6 bases; unmatched bases: 10. Germline CDR1 reads SGHAT; CDR2 reads FQNNGV. CDR3 length equals 15 residues. CDR3 in DNA: TGTGCCAGCATGGTAGAAGGACTAGCGGGAACCGAGCAGTACTTC. It translates to CASMVEGLAGTEQYF.

The table lists this clonotype with a few counts. The genes are TRBV5-1 and TRBJ2-2; TRBD2 aligns across 14 bases. Germline V gene sequence: CDR1 SGHRS, CDR2 YFSETQ. V gave up 4 bases and J gave up 7 bases; unmatched junction bases: 6. CDR3 length equals 16 residues. The CDR3 nucleotides read TGCGCCAGCAGCCTAGGGACTAGCGGGAGTGTCGGGGAGCTGTTTTTT. Amino acid sequence: CASSLGTSGSVGELFF. Filled out from reference TRBV5-1 and TRBJ2-2, the complete variable domain reads KAGVTQTPRYLIKTRGQQVTLSCSPISGHRSVSWYQQTPGQGLQFLFEYFSETQRNKGNFPGRFSGRQFSNSRSEMNVSTLELGDSALYLCASSLGTSGSVGELFFGEGSRLTVL.

A note on this clonotype: A much larger clone differs from this one at a single base, so this may be a read error. V usage is TRBV27 and J usage is TRBJ2-7; 11 positions match TRBD2. CDR3 length equals 17 residues. Germline assignment: CDR1 MNHEY and CDR2 SMNVEV (reference sequence). V trimming: 6 bases; J trimming: 3 bases; junction bases outside the gene matches: 13. CDR3 region: CASSHHPTSGSIYEQYF. CDR3 DNA: TGTGCCAGCAGCCACCATCCCACTAGCGGGAGTATCTACGAGCAGTACTTC.

A note on this clonotype: A much larger clone lies one base from this, so it may be a read error. V usage is TRBV12-3 or TRBV12-4 and J usage is TRBJ2-6, with D possibly matching TRBD1 (5 bases). This CDR3 has 15 residues. The CDR3 DNA follows: TGTGCCAGCAGAGCCAGGGCCTCTGGGGCCAACGTCCTGATTTTC. Its protein is CASRARASGANVLIF.

This clonotype was seen more than once but under ten times. The CDR3 region is CASSPPLAGGLLNEQFF. DNA of the CDR3: TGTGCCAGCAGTCCACCCTTAGCGGGAGGCCTACTCAATGAGCAGTTCTTC. The chain uses TRBV6-2 or TRBV6-3 and TRBJ2-1; 10 bases match TRBD2. Germline-derived CDR1 and CDR2 are MNHEY and SVGEGT. This CDR3 region has 17 residues. The V and J ends lost 5 bases and 6 bases, in that order; junction bases with no gene match: 13.

This rearrangement joins TRBV20-1 to TRBJ1-2; D call uncertain. This CDR3 is built from 17 residues. Trimming left V 1 base short and J 0 bases short, with 18 bases between. Germline CDR1 DFQATT, CDR2 SNEGSKA (reference sequence). In DNA form, the CDR3 reads TGCAGTGCTAGAGCTCCCGGGCGGGTTCGAACTAACTATGGCTACACCTTC. Translating gives CSARAPGRVRTNYGYTF.

The sample holds many counts of this clonotype. V and J are TRBV6-5 and TRBJ2-7, with a weak D call TRBD2 (6 bases). CDR3 size: 15 residues. Germline CDR1 MNHEY, CDR2 SVGAGI. V shed 0 bases and J shed 3 bases, with 12 bases lying between them. The CDR3: CASSYSAGSDYEQYF. The CDR3 DNA reads TGTGCCAGCAGTTACTCTGCCGGGAGCGACTACGAGCAGTACTTC.

This clonotype was found many times. The rearrangement joins TRBV28 to TRBJ2-7, with 7 nucleotides matching TRBD1. The length of the CDR3 is 12 residues. Trimming at V came to 6 bases and at J to 4 bases, leaving 3 bases not matched to a gene. Germline assignment: CDR1 MDHEN and CDR2 SYDVKM. CDR3 DNA sequence: TGTGCCAGCAGATTACAGGGGTACGAGCAGTACTTC. Translating gives CASRLQGYEQYF.

This chain connects TRBV28 to TRBJ1-6; no clear D gene. Germline CDR1 is MDHEN and CDR2 is SYDVKM. The CDR3 runs to 13 residues. V was shortened by 6 bases and J by 9 bases, with 12 bases between the two germline ends. The CDR3 DNA reads TGTGCCAGCAGCTCCCTCGGAGGTTCACCCCTCCACTTT. It codes for CASSSLGGSPLHF.

This clonotype was picked up many times. V usage is TRBV27 and J usage is TRBJ2-7; 9 bases fit TRBD1. V lost 2 bases and J lost 5; bases outside the gene matches: 10. The germline CDR1 and CDR2 sequences are MNHEY and SMNVEV (reference sequence). This CDR3 contains 16 residues. CDR3 DNA sequence: TGTGCCAGCAGTTTAGGAGTCGGGACAGGGTTCCACGAGCAGTACTTC. This gives the protein CASSLGVGTGFHEQYF.

This clonotype was seen a handful of times. The rearrangement joins TRBV7-9 to TRBJ1-2; no reliable D call. This CDR3 spans 12 amino acids. Germline values: CDR1 SEHNR, CDR2 FQNEAQ (reference sequence). With 5 bases removed from V and 7 bases from J, the gap between germline ends came to 11 bases. The CDR3 reads CASSPMKIGYTF. For the CDR3, the DNA is TGTGCCAGCAGCCCCATGAAAATTGGCTACACCTTC.

Concerning this clonotype itself: This may come from a read error, since a much larger clone is one base off. The CDR3 bases are TGTGCCAGCAGTTCGACAAGCGGGGGGGGAGTAACCGGGGAGCTGTTTTTT. This gives the protein CASSSTSGGGVTGELFF. The gene calls are TRBV27 and TRBJ2-2; 10 nucleotides agree with TRBD2. Germline CDR1 MNHEY, CDR2 SMNVEV (reference sequence). V was pared by 4 bases and J by 5 bases, with 10 bases of the junction left unmatched. The CDR3 loop spans 17 amino acids.

The sample holds many counts of this clonotype. The rearrangement links TRBV28 to TRBJ2-3; a weak D match, TRBD1 (5 bases). V was clipped by 7 bases and J by 5 bases, with 25 bases between them. CDR3 size: 17 residues. The germline CDR1 and CDR2 sequences are MDHEN and SYDVKM. The CDR3 DNA follows: TGTGCCAGCACCCTGGGGCGGTTTATGGTATCGGGAGATACGCAGTATTTT. As protein: CASTLGRFMVSGDTQYF.

The J gene is TRBJ2-3, the V gene TRBV20-1, with 14 bases aligning to TRBD2. Trimming at V came to 4 bases and at J to 1 base, leaving 7 bases not matched to a gene. CDR3 length equals 17 residues. CDR1 and CDR2 (germline): DFQATT, SNEGSKA (reference sequence). CDR3 DNA sequence: TGCAGTGCTACCGGGACTAGCGGGAGTGGCGGCACAGATACGCAGTATTTT. It encodes CSATGTSGSGGTDTQYF.

This clonotype was observed at least ten times. V usage is TRBV11-2 and J usage is TRBJ2-3; no clear D. V lost 2 bases, J lost 7 bases, and 13 bases lay in between. The CDR3 is 14 residues long. Per germline, CDR1 SGHAT and CDR2 FQNNGV. CDR3 loop: CASSLHLTSHTQYF. CDR3 DNA: TGTGCCAGCAGCTTACACTTAACTTCGCATACGCAGTATTTT. The full variable domain, its missing parts supplied by reference TRBV11-2 and TRBJ2-3, is EAGVAQSPRYKIIEKRQSVAFWCNPISGHATLYWYQQILGQGPKLLIQFQNNGVVDDSQLPKDRFSAERLKGVDSTLKIQPAKLEDSAVYLCASSLHLTSHTQYFGPGTRLTVL.

For the CDR3, the DNA is TGTGCCAACAGCATTCGGGACTCTTTTTACGAGCAGTACTTC. It is translated as CANSIRDSFYEQYF. This chain connects TRBV6-2 or TRBV6-3 to TRBJ2-7; maybe TRBD2 (6 bases). Trimming cost V 10 bases and J 4 bases, with 20 bases left between them. The germline gives CDR1 MNHEY, CDR2 SVGEGT. The length of the CDR3 is 14 residues.

V gene TRBV20-1 combines with J gene TRBJ2-3; D call uncertain. V dropped 3 bases and J dropped 2 bases, with 15 bases sitting between them. The CDR3 length is 15 residues. Germline V gene data show CDR1 as DFQATT and CDR2 as SNEGSKA (reference sequence). The CDR3 loop is CSASEEPYHTDTQYF. The CDR3 bases are TGCAGTGCTAGCGAAGAACCCTATCACACAGATACGCAGTATTTT.

This clonotype was counted ten times or more. The V call is TRBV25-1, the J call TRBJ2-7; the D call may be TRBD1 or TRBD2 (6 bases each). The CDR3 has 16 amino acids. The germline gives CDR1 MGHDK, CDR2 SYGVNS. Trimming took off 4 bases at V and 1 base at J, with 17 bases between the two ends. CDR3 nucleotides: TGTGCCAGCAGTGCCCCGGGTAGAGGGGGGTCCTACGAGCAGTACTTC. This sequence encodes CASSAPGRGGSYEQYF.

This clonotype was counted many times. The rearrangement uses TRBV7-9 and TRBJ2-1; the match to TRBD2 covers 8 bases. This CDR3 has 17 residues. The V and J ends lost 5 bases and 3 bases, in that order; junction bases with no gene match: 12. The germline gives CDR1 SEHNR, CDR2 FQNEAQ (reference sequence). CDR3: CASSEFPGLDYYNEQFF. For the CDR3, the DNA is TGTGCCAGCAGCGAGTTTCCGGGACTAGACTACTACAATGAGCAGTTCTTC.